The 11 T cell receptor beta chains listed next were all sequenced from one sample in a study of regulatory T cells in long-lasting Graves disease. The time point was: newly diagnosed GD, antithyroid drugs for less than 3 months. The TCR library was made from RNA that had been extracted from PBMCs in TRIzol. Arm-PCR with iRepertoire HTBI primers amplified the CDR3 regions for these TCR beta libraries. TCRdb used MiXCR to reprocess the multiplex PCR reads, holding one entry per CDR3 protein. The data contain approximately 560,000 distinct CDR3 sequences, around 15% of them seen just once; the ten biggest clones take up 12%. The sample was also linked to a second study, of T cells in Graves' hyperthyroidism and ophthalmopathy.

Here the sequenced sample was peripheral blood mononuclear cells (PBMCs), taken at new diagnosis, from a patient treated with antithyroid drugs. Receptor source: a man aged 18-30 years with Graves disease.

This clonotype turned up a few times. This chain links TRBV3-1 with TRBJ2-5, with D perhaps matching TRBD2 (6 bases). The V gene lost 4 bases and the J gene lost 4 bases, with 19 bases spanning the gap. This CDR3 has 16 residues. CDR1 and CDR2 from the germline V gene are LGHDT and YNNKEL (reference sequence). CDR3 coding DNA: TGTGCCAGCAGCCCTTTTGGTCAGGGAGGTTTAGAGACCCAGTACTTC. It codes for CASSPFGQGGLETQYF.

The chain recombines TRBV30 with TRBJ1-2, with D uncertain. The CDR3 runs to 12 residues. From germline, CDR1 is GTSNPN and CDR2 SVGIG (reference sequence). V lost 5 bases and J 2 bases, leaving 9 bases between the germline ends. Here the CDR3 reads CAWSPVNYGYTF. The CDR3 DNA follows: TGTGCCTGGTCCCCGGTAAACTATGGCTACACCTTC.

This clonotype was recorded many times. The genes are TRBV27 and TRBJ2-7; TRBD1 is a possible D gene (5 bases). Germline V gene data show CDR1 as MNHEY and CDR2 as SMNVEV (reference sequence). This CDR3 spans 14 amino acids. V was pared by 3 bases and J by 1 base, with 10 bases between. CDR3 loop: CASSLKGKSYEQYF. Written as DNA, the CDR3 is TGTGCCAGCAGTTTGAAGGGGAAATCCTACGAGCAGTACTTC.

Comment on this clonotype: A clone one base away is much larger, so this may be a read error. The rearrangement links TRBV3-1 to TRBJ1-2; maybe TRBD1 (6 bases). Per the germline V gene, CDR1 is LGHDT and CDR2 is YNNKEL (reference sequence). The CDR3 is 14 residues long. The CDR3 sequence is CASSEDNRDYGYTF. As DNA, the CDR3 is TGTGCCAGCAGCGAAGATAACAGGGACTATGGCTACACCTTC.

V usage is TRBV29-1 and J usage is TRBJ2-5, with D unclear. With 6 bases removed from V and 4 bases from J, the gap between germline ends came to 12 bases. The germline gives CDR1 SQVTM, CDR2 ANQGSEA. This CDR3 has 12 amino acids. As DNA, the CDR3 is TGCAGCGTGCGGCAGATAGTAGAGACCCAGTACTTC. Protein product: CSVRQIVETQYF.

This clonotype was seen repeatedly, ten times or more. The V and J genes are TRBV18 and TRBJ2-1; possible D gene TRBD2, 6 bases. Trimming stripped 0 bases from V and 10 bases from J, with 19 bases between. CDR1 is KGHSH and CDR2 is LQKENI in the germline V gene. This CDR3 is built from 16 residues. CDR3 coding DNA: TGTGCCAGCTCACCACCCGGGACGCCGGGGGTGACGGAGCAGTTCTTC. Translation: CASSPPGTPGVTEQFF.

This clonotype was seen repeatedly, ten times or more. The gene calls are TRBV7-3 and TRBJ2-3, with D perhaps TRBD1 (5 bases). CDR1 and CDR2 from the germline V gene are SGHTA and FQGTGA. This CDR3 is 13 amino acids long. V was cut by 5 bases and J by 8 bases, with 14 bases left in between. The CDR3: CASSPQGPGTQYF. The CDR3 region has the DNA TGTGCCAGCAGCCCCCAGGGCCCGGGTACGCAGTATTTT.

The sample holds a few counts of this clonotype. The chain links TRBV19 to TRBJ2-7, with D maybe TRBD2 (6 bases). This CDR3 region has 14 residues. CDR1 LNHDA and CDR2 SQIVND come from the germline V gene (reference sequence). Trimming shortened V by 6 bases and J by 6 bases, and 18 bases separated the two germline ends. The CDR3 protein is CASSLAGTPSEQYF. DNA of the CDR3: TGTGCCAGTAGCCTCGCGGGGACTCCGAGCGAGCAGTACTTC. Full variable domain (rest looked up from reference TRBV19 and TRBJ2-7): DGGITQSPKYLFRKEGQNVTLSCEQNLNHDAMYWYRQDPGQGLRLIYYSQIVNDFQKGDIAEGYSVSREKKESFPLTVTSAQKNPTAFYLCASSLAGTPSEQYFGPGTRLTVT.

This clonotype has a count of ten or more. This rearrangement joins TRBV7-2 to TRBJ2-7; 10 bases line up with TRBD2. The CDR3 is made up of 16 amino acids. The germline CDR1 and CDR2 sequences are SGHTA and FQGNSA. J gave up 7 bases and V 4 bases, and 13 bases lay outside the gene matches. The CDR3 coding sequence is TGTGCCAGCAGCTCTCTAGCGGGAGAGGACTTTTGGGAGCAGTACTTC. This gives the protein CASSSLAGEDFWEQYF.

This clonotype has a handful of counts. V usage is TRBV7-9 and J usage is TRBJ1-1; no definite D call. V was cut by 6 bases and J by 6 bases, with 14 bases left in between. The V gene's germline CDR1 is SEHNR and CDR2 FQNEAQ (reference sequence). The CDR3 runs to 13 residues. The CDR3 nucleotides are TGTGCCAGCAGGGGAGTGCAGAGCGCTGAAGCTTTCTTT. Protein: CASRGVQSAEAFF.

J is TRBJ2-5 and V is TRBV5-1, with TRBD1 matching 7 bases. Germline CDR1 SGHRS, CDR2 YFSETQ. The CDR3 consists of 14 residues. V lost 4 bases, J lost 1 base, and 4 bases stayed unmatched. The CDR3 coding sequence is TGCGCCAGCAGCACTGGGACAGCCCAAGAGACCCAGTACTTC. This translates into CASSTGTAQETQYF.